Listed here is a single T cell receptor beta chain. Its antigen is unknown. These data are taken from a study of beta chain features in type 1 diabetes. Study-level points and caveats: A potential PCR bias toward shorter templates would be equal in patient and control samples. Researchers report that Type 1 diabetes patients had moderately but significantly shorter TCRB CDR3s across all four CD4+ subsets.

Investigators reverse transcribed all isolated RNA, so they sequenced expressed TCRB transcripts. The method was immunoSEQ multiplex PCR; TCRdb's version includes in-frame clones alone and lacks a portion of them. There are about 360,000 clones in the sample; over 9.5% occur only once, and 0.017% lies in the top ten. Deletions cut 1 base from V and 5 bases from J, with 15 bases between. The CDR3 contains 15 residues. Germline assignment: CDR1 SGHDT and CDR2 YYEEEE. The chain employs TRBV5-6 and TRBJ1-2, with a tentative D call TRBD1 (6 bases). The receptor's source is a young man in good health. The sample taken for sequencing was naive CD4+ T cells from blood. The CDR3 coding sequence is TGTGCCAGCAGCTTGTATTCCGAGGGGGGGTATGGCTACACCTTC. Its protein product is CASSLYSEGGYGYTF.